This T cell receptor beta chain appears in the sequencing data of a study of T cell repertoires in cytomegalovirus infection. Trimming cost V 7 bases and J 1 base, with 12 bases left between them. CDR3 length: 13 amino acids. Germline CDR1 is DFQATT and CDR2 is SNEGSKA (reference sequence). TCRdb independently ran MiXCR on the reads; one entry per CDR3 protein. The sample consists of 300,000 to 400,000 distinct CDR3 sequences, around 18% of them appearing once. The V call is TRBV20-1, the J call TRBJ2-3; maybe TRBD1 (6 bases). The sample consisted of PBMCs. This TCR derives from a human donor in good health (CMV status not recorded). Some clones in this sample may be carry-over from other donors' samples. The CDR3 DNA reads TGCAGTGGCCACAGGGACGGCACAGATACGCAGTATTTT. Amino acids: CSGHRDGTDTQYF.